Listed below are T cell receptor beta chains from one sample, sequenced in a study of T cell responses to AZD1222 COVID-19 vaccine. Clones were sequenced by immunoSEQ multiplex PCR, and TCRdb holds only the in-frame ones, with some missing. Of 140,000 to 150,000 clones listed, roughly 80% are singletons. The sample in question was peripheral blood, obtained on day 0 of MenACWY control vaccination. The receptors stem from an adult in good health. Each CDR3 is given with its conserved first and last residue. A D gene is named only where the DNA matches it firmly. Some rows have no size entry. The others give once, few or many, or a class for an expanded clone.

D: NA
J: TRBJ1-2
size: few
V: TRBV5-8
DNA: TGTGCCAGCAGCCCATCCTATGGCTACACCTTC
CDR3: CASSPSYGYTF

D: NA
J: TRBJ1-1
size: NA
V: TRBV2
DNA: TGTGCCAGCATCGGGGATGGGGGGCCAAGTGAAGCTTTCTTT
CDR3: CASIGDGGPSEAFF

D: TRBD1
J: TRBJ2-2
size: NA
V: TRBV5-4
DNA: TGTGCCAGCAGCGCAGGGACAGGGGGCCCCCACACCGGGGAGCTGTTTTTT
CDR3: CASSAGTGGPHTGELFF

D: TRBD1
J: TRBJ1-5
size: NA
V: TRBV9
DNA: TGTGCCAGCAGCCCCGACAGGGGTGGCCAGCCCCAGCATTTT
CDR3: CASSPDRGGQPQHF

D: NA
J: TRBJ1-2
size: NA
V: TRBV28
DNA: TGTGCCAGCAGTTTAGAGGACAGACCTTGGTATGGCTACACCTTC
CDR3: CASSLEDRPWYGYTF

D: NA
J: TRBJ2-5
size: NA
V: TRBV5-4
DNA: TGTGCCAGCAGCTTGGATGTGTTAACGCAAGAGACCCAGTACTTC
CDR3: CASSLDVLTQETQYF

D: NA
J: TRBJ1-1
size: few
V: TRBV28
DNA: TGTGCCAGCACCTCTGAAGGGTTGACTGAAGCTTTCTTT
CDR3: CASTSEGLTEAFF

D: NA
J: TRBJ1-2
size: NA
V: TRBV25-1
DNA: TGTGCCAGCAGTTCCTTGGGGGACCCAAGATATGGCTACACCTTC
CDR3: CASSSLGDPRYGYTF

D: TRBD1
J: TRBJ2-5
size: NA
V: TRBV12-5
DNA: TGTGCTAGTGGGAAAGGGACAGAAGAGACCCAGTACTTC
CDR3: CASGKGTEETQYF

D: TRBD1
J: TRBJ1-2
size: NA
V: TRBV18
DNA: TGTGCCAGCTCACCAAGCAGGGGGTATGGCTACACCTTC
CDR3: CASSPSRGYGYTF

D: NA
J: TRBJ2-1
size: NA
V: TRBV3-1/TRBV3-2
DNA: TGTGCCAGCAGCCGGGGGGCTAGGTCCAATGAGCAGTTCTTC
CDR3: CASSRGARSNEQFF

D: NA
J: TRBJ2-2
size: NA
V: TRBV11-2
DNA: TGTGCCAGCAGCCCGCTTCAGGGGGGGGGCACCGGGGAGCTGTTTTTT
CDR3: CASSPLQGGGTGELFF

D: NA
J: TRBJ1-1
size: NA
V: TRBV3-1/TRBV3-2
DNA: TGTGCCAGCAGCCGAGGGGGGATGAAGGTGAACACTGAAGCTTTCTTT
CDR3: CASSRGGMKVNTEAFF

D: NA
J: TRBJ1-2
size: NA
V: TRBV6-1
DNA: TGTGCCAGCAGTGAACAGGGACCCCCCCTAGGGGTTGGCTACACCTTC
CDR3: CASSEQGPPLGVGYTF

D: NA
J: TRBJ1-5
size: NA
V: TRBV7-6
DNA: TGTGCCAGCAGCTTATCCCACGGAAGCAATCAGCCCCAGCATTTT
CDR3: CASSLSHGSNQPQHF

D: NA
J: TRBJ2-5
size: NA
V: TRBV5-4
DNA: TGTGCCAGCAGCTTGCCCGGTCTGGGTCTCCCGGAGACCCAGTACTTC
CDR3: CASSLPGLGLPETQYF

D: NA
J: TRBJ2-1
size: NA
V: TRBV10-1
DNA: TGCGCCAGCAGTGAGTCGATCGGGACCAACAATGAGCAGTTCTTC
CDR3: CASSESIGTNNEQFF

D: NA
J: TRBJ1-2
size: NA
V: TRBV6-1
DNA: TGTGCCAGCAGTGTGGGCAGGGCGCGAGCTAACTATGGCTACACCTTC
CDR3: CASSVGRARANYGYTF

D: NA
J: TRBJ1-2
size: NA
V: TRBV11-2
DNA: TGTGCCAGCAGCCTAGAGGAGGGTAGCTATGGCTACACCTTC
CDR3: CASSLEEGSYGYTF

D: NA
J: TRBJ1-6
size: NA
V: TRBV4-1
DNA: TGCGCCAGCAGCCAAGAGTGGGGTTATAATTCACCCCTCCACTTT
CDR3: CASSQEWGYNSPLHF

D: NA
J: TRBJ1-1
size: NA
V: TRBV5-8
DNA: TGTGCCAGCAGCTTCCAAGTAAACACTGAAGCTTTCTTT
CDR3: CASSFQVNTEAFF

D: NA
J: TRBJ2-4
size: once
V: TRBV9
DNA: TGTGCCAGCAGCGTAGCTCCCACGGGCCCCCTAGCCAAAAACATTCAGTACTTC
CDR3: CASSVAPTGPLAKNIQYF

D: TRBD1
J: TRBJ1-2
size: NA
V: TRBV13
DNA: TGTGCCAGCAGCTTAAGGACAGGGGTTGGCTACACCTTC
CDR3: CASSLRTGVGYTF

D: NA
J: TRBJ1-2
size: NA
V: TRBV29-1
DNA: TGCAGCGTTGATAGCGGTGGCTACACCTTC
CDR3: CSVDSGGYTF

D: TRBD1
J: TRBJ2-7
size: few
V: TRBV10-2
DNA: TGCGCCAGCAGACCTAGGGACAGGTACGAGCAGTACTTC
CDR3: CASRPRDRYEQYF

D: TRBD2
J: TRBJ2-5
size: NA
V: TRBV27
DNA: TGTGCCAGCAGCCCCTTTACTAGCGGGGGGGCGGGGATCGAAGAGACCCAGTACTTC
CDR3: CASSPFTSGGAGIEETQYF

D: NA
J: TRBJ1-3
size: NA
V: TRBV7-2
DNA: TGTGCCAGCAGCTCGGGACCTGGAAACACCATATATTTT
CDR3: CASSSGPGNTIYF

D: NA
J: TRBJ2-1
size: NA
V: TRBV6-5
DNA: TGTGCCGGCAGGGGTCCATCCTACAATGAGCAGTTCTTC
CDR3: CAGRGPSYNEQFF

D: NA
J: TRBJ1-2
size: NA
V: TRBV7-9
DNA: TGTGCCAGCAGCCAAGGGGTCCCGGGTGGCTACACCTTC
CDR3: CASSQGVPGGYTF

D: NA
J: TRBJ1-2
size: NA
V: TRBV12-5
DNA: TGTGCTAGTGGTTTGGTACGGGCAGCAAATAACTATGGCTACACCTTC
CDR3: CASGLVRAANNYGYTF

D: NA
J: TRBJ2-2
size: NA
V: TRBV29-1
DNA: TGCAGCGTTGAAGATCTGGGGGACACCGGGGAGCTGTTTTTT
CDR3: CSVEDLGDTGELFF

D: NA
J: TRBJ1-5
size: NA
V: TRBV6-5
DNA: TGTGCCAGCAGTCCCCTTGGGAGCAATCAGCCCCAGCATTTT
CDR3: CASSPLGSNQPQHF